One and the same sample provided the 5 T cell receptor beta chains below, sequenced in a study of T cells expressing NK-cell markers. One entry per CDR3 protein, without DNA, is what TCRdb gives after re-calling the 5' RACE reads. The sample totals fewer than 300,000 distinct CDR3 sequences. Sequenced material: blood T cells: a sorted CD56 or NKG2C T cell subset, CD4+ or CD8+ T cells, or bulk PBMC T cells (not recorded which). These TCRs come from a woman aged 18-70 years in good health.

The chain uses TRBV20-1 and TRBJ2-1; TCRdb outputs TRBD2, but without DNA this stays unchecked. CDR3 length equals 15 residues. Germline V gene sequence: CDR1 DFQATT, CDR2 SNEGSKA (reference sequence). CDR3 sequence: CSASLLAGGPNEQFF.

The chain joins TRBV9 to TRBJ2-7; lacking DNA, the TRBD1 call made by TCRdb goes unchecked. The CDR3 runs 14 residues. Germline lookup yields CDR1 SGDLS and CDR2 YYNGEE. CDR3 in amino acids: CASSSPLSSYEQYF.

The chain carries TRBV7-2 and TRBJ2-3; with no DNA, the TCRdb D assignment of TRBD1 cannot be verified. CDR3 size: 16 residues. CDR1 is SGHTA, CDR2 FQGNSA, per germline. CDR3 in amino acids: CASSSTSGTGTDTQYF. Full variable domain (missing parts from reference TRBV7-2 and TRBJ2-3): GAGVSQSPSNKVTEKGKDVELRCDPISGHTALYWYRQSLGQGLEFLIYFQGNSAPDKSGLPSDRFSAERTGGSVSTLTIQRTQQEDSAVYLCASSSTSGTGTDTQYFGPGTRLTVL.

V is TRBV7-2 and J is TRBJ1-6; TCRdb selects TRBD1, and the lack of DNA leaves this call unchecked. The CDR3 has 15 residues. The germline gives CDR1 SGHTA, CDR2 FQGNSA. The CDR3 sequence is CASSFGRGRDSPLHF.

The rearrangement links TRBV5-8 to TRBJ1-6. CDR1 and CDR2 from the germline V gene are SGHTS and YDEGEE. CDR3 size: 15 residues. The CDR3 sequence: CASRMWPSYNSPLHF.